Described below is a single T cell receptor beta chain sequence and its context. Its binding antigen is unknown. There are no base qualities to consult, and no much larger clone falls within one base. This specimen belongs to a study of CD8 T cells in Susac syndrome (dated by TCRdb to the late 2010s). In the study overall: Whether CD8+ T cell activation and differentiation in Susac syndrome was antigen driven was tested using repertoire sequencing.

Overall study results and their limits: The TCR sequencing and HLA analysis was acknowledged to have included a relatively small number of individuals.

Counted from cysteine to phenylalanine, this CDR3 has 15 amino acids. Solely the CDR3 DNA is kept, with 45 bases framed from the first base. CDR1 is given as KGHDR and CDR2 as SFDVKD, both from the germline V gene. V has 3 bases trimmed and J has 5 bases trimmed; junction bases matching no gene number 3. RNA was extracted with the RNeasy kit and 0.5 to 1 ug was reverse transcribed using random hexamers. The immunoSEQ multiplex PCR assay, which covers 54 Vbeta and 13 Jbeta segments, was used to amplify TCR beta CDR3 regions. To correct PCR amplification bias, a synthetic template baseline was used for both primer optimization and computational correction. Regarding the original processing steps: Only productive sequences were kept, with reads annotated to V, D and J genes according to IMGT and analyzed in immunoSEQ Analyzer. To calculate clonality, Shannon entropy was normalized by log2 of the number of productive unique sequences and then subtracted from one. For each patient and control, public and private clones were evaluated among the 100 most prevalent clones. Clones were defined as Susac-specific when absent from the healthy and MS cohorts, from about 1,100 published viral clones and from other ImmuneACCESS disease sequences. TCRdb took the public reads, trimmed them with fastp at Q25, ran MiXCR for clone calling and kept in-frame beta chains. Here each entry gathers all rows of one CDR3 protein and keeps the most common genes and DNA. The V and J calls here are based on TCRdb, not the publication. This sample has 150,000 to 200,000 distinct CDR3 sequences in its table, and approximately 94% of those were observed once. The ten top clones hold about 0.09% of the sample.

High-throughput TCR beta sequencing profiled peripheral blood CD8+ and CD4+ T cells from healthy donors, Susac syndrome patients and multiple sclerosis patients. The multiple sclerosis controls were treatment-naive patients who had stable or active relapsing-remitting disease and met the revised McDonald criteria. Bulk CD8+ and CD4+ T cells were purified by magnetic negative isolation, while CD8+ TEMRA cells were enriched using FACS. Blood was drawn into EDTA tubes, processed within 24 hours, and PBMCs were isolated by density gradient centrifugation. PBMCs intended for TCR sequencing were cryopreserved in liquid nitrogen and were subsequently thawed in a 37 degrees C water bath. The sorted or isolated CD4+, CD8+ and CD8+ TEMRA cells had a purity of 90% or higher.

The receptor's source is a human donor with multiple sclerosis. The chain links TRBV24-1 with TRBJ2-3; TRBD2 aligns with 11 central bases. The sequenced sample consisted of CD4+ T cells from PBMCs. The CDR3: CATSDPGTSGDTQYF. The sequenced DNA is TGTGCCACCAGTGATCCTGGGACTAGCGGAGATACGCAGTATTTT.